The present entry profiles one TCR beta chain with its context. Produced via immunoSEQ multiplex PCR; TCRdb's table is partial and in-frame only. The data hold around 35,000 clones, with roughly nine tenths observed a single time. V shed 3 bases and J 8 bases; nucleotides not matched to a gene: 8. This CDR3 spans 14 amino acids. CDR1 and CDR2 from the germline V gene are MNHEY and SMNVEV (reference sequence). The data belong to a study of T cell changes during pregnancy in multiple sclerosis. The starting material was CD8+ T cells from peripheral blood mononuclear cells, obtained in the first trimester of pregnancy. The chain uses TRBV27 and TRBJ1-1, with 8 bases fitting TRBD1. The TCR comes from a female donor with multiple sclerosis, enrolled in a pregnancy study. The CDR3 nucleotides are TGTGCCAGCAGTTTTGGCCAGGGGGCTTCCGAAGCTTTCTTT. It is translated as CASSFGQGASEAFF.